The following is a TCR beta chain sequence with its context. The antigen remains unidentified. The data were taken from a study of OX40 agonist ivuxolimab in advanced cancers. Study-wide results and limits: Clonal expansion was among the lowest in partial responders at 0.1-3.0 mg/kg, especially CD8+. In CD8+ T cells, expanded clones were on average more numerous than in CD4+.

The data were produced by immunoSEQ multiplex PCR, yet TCRdb's version contains in-frame clones alone and is incomplete. The table records 40,000 to 50,000 clones, approximately 86% of them present only once. Sample: CD4+ or CD8+ T cells sorted from blood, taken in a trial of the OX40 agonist ivuxolimab. The TCR originated in an adult with an advanced solid tumor such as melanoma, head and neck, liver or kidney cancer.

This CDR3 reads CASSRDGGYEQYF. The CDR3 region has the DNA TGTGCCAGCAGCCGAGATGGAGGCTACGAGCAGTACTTC. This chain joins TRBV11-3 and TRBJ2-7; a weak D match, TRBD2 (5 bases). The germline CDR1 and CDR2 sequences are SGHNT and YENEEA. The CDR3 totals 13 residues. Trimming took 5 bases from V and 3 from J, leaving 11 bases between them.